This T cell receptor beta chain was recorded in a study of blood T cell repertoires in COVID-19. The V gene's germline CDR1 is KGHSH and CDR2 LQKENI. Trimming removed 1 base from V and 0 bases from J; junction bases left unmatched: 10. This CDR3 comprises 18 residues. Sequencing was performed with immunoSEQ multiplex PCR; in TCRdb, only in-frame clones are kept and a portion is missing. Altogether over 150,000 clones are present, about 86% being singletons, with the ten largest covering 5.5% to 7%. The gene calls are TRBV18 and TRBJ2-3; 7 nucleotides match TRBD2. The sample taken for sequencing was peripheral blood. This sequence originates from a man between 45 and 60 years old with active or convalescent COVID-19. CDR3 sequence: CASSPLVGGGRSTDTQYF. Written as DNA, the CDR3 is TGTGCCAGCTCACCACTTGTGGGCGGCGGGAGAAGCACAGATACGCAGTATTTT.